Following are 12 T cell receptor beta chains from one sample sequenced in a study of PD-1 blockade in mismatch repair-deficient tumors. Sequencing was performed with immunoSEQ multiplex PCR; in TCRdb, only in-frame clones are kept and a portion is missing. This sample has roughly 9,000 clones, with around 85% found just once. The sequencing used PBMCs, collected 46 weeks after starting pembrolizumab. The origin of the receptors is an adult with mismatch repair-deficient cancer.

The chain recombines TRBV9 with TRBJ2-5; 13 bases agree with TRBD2. The CDR3 spans 14 residues. With V trimmed by 3 bases and J by 6 bases, 2 bases remained unmatched. Germline CDR1 and CDR2: SGDLS and YYNGEE. CDR3 region: CASSEGLAGKTQYF. CDR3 bases: TGTGCCAGCAGCGAGGGACTAGCGGGAAAGACCCAGTACTTC.

This clone was observed once. The chain has TRBV9 and TRBJ2-1, with a tentative D call TRBD2 (5 bases). This CDR3 is 15 amino acids long. Per the germline V gene, CDR1 is SGDLS and CDR2 is YYNGEE. V was shortened by 4 bases and J by 4 bases, with 15 bases between the two germline ends. CDR3 region: CASSPLALLYNEQFF. The DNA of the CDR3 is TGTGCCAGCAGCCCTCTAGCTTTACTTTACAATGAGCAGTTCTTC.

The chain is built from TRBV28 and TRBJ2-1; 10 nucleotides match TRBD2. This CDR3 comprises 15 residues. The germline V gene has CDR1 MDHEN and CDR2 SYDVKM. With 7 bases clipped from V and 7 bases from J, the junction kept 10 bases outside the gene matches. The CDR3 DNA sequence: TGTGCCAGCACCCCACCTGCTAGCGGGAGTAATGAGCAGTTCTTC. Translated: CASTPPASGSNEQFF.

This clone was observed a single time. V usage is TRBV28 and J usage is TRBJ1-1; 9 bases match TRBD1. CDR3 length equals 15 residues. Trimming at V came to 7 bases and at J to 0 bases, leaving 6 bases not matched to a gene. Germline loops: CDR1 MDHEN, CDR2 SYDVKM. CDR3 nucleotides: TGTGCCAGCACTGGGACAGGGCAGATGAACACTGAAGCTTTCTTT. Amino acids: CASTGTGQMNTEAFF.

V usage is TRBV5-1 and J usage is TRBJ1-3; the match to TRBD1 covers 9 bases. V was pared by 4 bases and J by 0 bases, with 8 bases of the junction left unmatched. This CDR3 has 17 amino acids. CDR1 is SGHRS, CDR2 YFSETQ, per germline. This CDR3 is CASSPGQGPFSGNTIYF. DNA of the CDR3: TGCGCCAGCAGCCCCGGACAGGGGCCTTTCTCTGGAAACACCATATATTTT.

V gene TRBV4-2 combines with J gene TRBJ2-1; 12 bases are a match to TRBD2. Germline lookup yields CDR1 LGHNA and CDR2 YNFKEQ. The CDR3 is 16 amino acids. J lost 10 bases, V lost 4 bases, and 11 bases had no gene match. The DNA for the CDR3 is TGTGCCAGCAGCCCCCCTCTAGCGGGAGGGCCTTTCGAGCAGTTCTTC. This gives the protein CASSPPLAGGPFEQFF.

This chain connects TRBV6-6 to TRBJ1-5; no clear D. Germline CDR1 is MNHNY and CDR2 is SVGAGI (reference sequence). The CDR3 contains 13 residues. V was pared by 2 bases and J by 4 bases, with 6 bases between. The CDR3 nucleotides are TGTGCCAGCAGTTACGGAGAAAATCAGCCCCAGCATTTT. Protein product: CASSYGENQPQHF.

The chain has TRBV6-1 and TRBJ1-2, with D unclear. Looked up from germline, CDR1 is MNHNS and CDR2 is SASEGT. The V end was cut by 2 bases, the J end by 7 bases, with 11 bases between. The CDR3 is made up of 13 amino acids. CDR3 protein: CASSEIRLPGYTF. In DNA form, the CDR3 reads TGTGCCAGCAGTGAAATCAGATTACCTGGCTACACCTTC.

This clone has only a few counts. The chain is built from TRBV2 and TRBJ2-7; 14 bases align to TRBD2. Germline V CDR1 and CDR2: SNHLY, FYNNEI. The CDR3 is 14 amino acids. Germline trimming cut 7 bases from V and 6 bases from J; bases unmatched to any gene: 5. The CDR3 DNA sequence: TGTGCCAGCAAGGGGACTAGCGGGAGTGGCGAGCAGTACTTC. Translated: CASKGTSGSGEQYF. The full variable domain, completed using reference TRBV2 and TRBJ2-7, is EPEVTQTPSHQVTQMGQEVILRCVPISNHLYFYWYRQILGQKVEFLVSFYNNEISEKSEIFDDQFSVERPDGSNFTLKIRSTKLEDSAMYFCASKGTSGSGEQYFGPGTRLTVT.

The rearrangement joins TRBV11-3 to TRBJ2-2, with D tentatively TRBD2 (6 bases). With 6 bases removed from V and 2 bases from J, the gap between germline ends came to 13 bases. CDR3 length: 15 residues. CDR1 is SGHNT, CDR2 YENEEA, per germline. This CDR3 is CASRTGTSNTGELFF. The CDR3 coding sequence is TGTGCCAGCAGGACCGGGACTTCCAACACCGGGGAGCTGTTTTTT.

The V gene is TRBV5-1, the J gene TRBJ2-7, with TRBD1 matching over 10 bases. CDR1 and CDR2 (germline): SGHRS, YFSETQ. V lost 4 bases, J lost 3 bases, and 7 bases stayed unmatched. This CDR3 region has 15 residues. Here the CDR3 reads CASSRPGQGFYEQYF. The CDR3 DNA follows: TGCGCCAGCAGCCGCCCGGGACAGGGGTTCTACGAGCAGTACTTC.

The gene calls are TRBV5-1 and TRBJ1-4, with TRBD1 matching over 8 bases. Germline values: CDR1 SGHRS, CDR2 YFSETQ. The CDR3 runs 15 residues. With 4 bases clipped from V and 7 bases from J, the junction kept 9 bases outside the gene matches. CDR3 coding DNA: TGCGCCAGCAGCCTGACAGGGGTAGTCGGTGAAAAACTGTTTTTT. Translation gives CASSLTGVVGEKLFF.